The entry that follows covers one TCR beta chain sequence. Its antigen is not known. The junction shows a germline mismatch at one end, possibly a read error. Sorting was used to obtain naive CD8 T cells (CD8+CD4-CCR7+CD45RA+). From the PCR reads, TCRdb called clonotypes with MiXCR, one entry per CDR3 protein. The sample shows some 590,000 distinct CDR3 sequences, over 25% of them seen only once. The data belong to a study of molecular identifiers for immune sequencing clone quantification. Study findings and constraints: Clones of above 20 RNA copies carried over 99% of effector molecules; in naive cells they carried under 1%.

The germline V gene has CDR1 SGHNT and CDR2 YYREEE (reference sequence). The CDR3 length is 16 residues. Specimen: naive CD8+ T cells from blood, with Jurkat cell RNA spiked in. Subset indicated: FACS-sorted CD8+CD4-CCR7+CD45RA+ naive T cells. This clonotype originated in a human donor in good health. Some libraries in this study had Jurkat cell RNA spiked in. The chain employs TRBV5-4 and TRBJ2-2; D might be TRBD1 or TRBD2, each matching 7 bases. The CDR3 DNA reads as TGTGCCAGCAGCTTGGTAGGGCAGGGGGGGACCGGGGAGCTGTCTTTT. Protein sequence: CASSLVGQGGTGELSF.